The rows below give T cell receptor beta chains drawn from one sample of a study of T-cell reconstitution after alpha-beta-depleted transplantation in children. TCRdb called the PCR reads again in MiXCR, with one record for every CDR3 protein. This table has some 200,000 distinct CDR3 sequences, about 8.2% appearing once. The sequencing used PBMCs, mostly from graft donor cells, collected 360 days after TCRalphabeta/CD19-depleted stem cell transplant. The source is a male patient aged 2-10 years who had a stem cell transplant for acute myeloid leukemia, so the T cells may come from the graft donor. Both conserved end residues are part of each CDR3. The D gene is left open where the match is weak. The size entry is marked missing in some rows and otherwise reads once, few, many or a size class.

TRBJ1-6	-	-	TRBV20-1	TGCAGTGCTAAGGGGGATTCACCCCTCCACTTT	CSAKGDSPLHF
TRBJ2-3	-	many	TRBV5-1	TGCGCCAGCAGCTTGGAAAGGGGGGGGCCAATCACAGATACGCAGTATTTT	CASSLERGGPITDTQYF
TRBJ2-7	TRBD2	many	TRBV12-3/TRBV12-4	TGTGCCAGCAGTCCGTCAGCGGGAAACCTCTACGAGCAGTACTTC	CASSPSAGNLYEQYF
TRBJ2-2	-	-	TRBV9	TGTGCCAGCAGCGTAGAGGCCAGGGTGACCGGGGAGCTGTTTTTT	CASSVEARVTGELFF
TRBJ2-2	-	many	TRBV13	TGTGCCAGCAGCTACAGGGAAGAGACGAACACCGGGGAGCTGTTTTTT	CASSYREETNTGELFF
TRBJ2-5	-	few	TRBV20-1	TGCAGTGCTAGAGAGGCTACAGTACCCCAAGAGACCCAGTACTTC	CSAREATVPQETQYF
TRBJ2-1	TRBD2	-	TRBV6-1	TGTGCCAGCAGCCCTATCTCAGCGGGAGCTGAGCAGTTCTTC	CASSPISAGAEQFF
TRBJ1-5	-	-	TRBV6-9	TGTGCCAGCAGTTATTACAGGGTTTTAAGTCAGCCCCAGCATTTT	CASSYYRVLSQPQHF
TRBJ1-3	-	few	TRBV12-3/TRBV12-4	TGTGCCAGCAGTTCACAGTCTCTCTCTGGAAACACCATATATTTT	CASSSQSLSGNTIYF
TRBJ2-2	-	many	TRBV12-3/TRBV12-4	TGTGCCAGCAGTTTGCGACAGGCGACGAACACCGGGGAGCTGTTTTTT	CASSLRQATNTGELFF
TRBJ2-7	TRBD1	-	TRBV5-1	TGCGCCAGCAGCTTGGCGGGACAGAAGTACGAGCAGTACTTC	CASSLAGQKYEQYF
TRBJ2-1	TRBD1	many	TRBV7-9	TGTGCCAGCAGCTTGTGGACAGGGGACAATGAGCAGTTCTTC	CASSLWTGDNEQFF
TRBJ2-5	-	many	TRBV20-1	TGCAGTGCTAGAGATCCGAGCGGACTAAGTGAGACCCAGTACTTC	CSARDPSGLSETQYF
TRBJ2-2	TRBD2	few	TRBV29-1	TGCAGCGTTGAAGGTCTTACTAGCGGGACCGGGGAGCTGTTTTTT	CSVEGLTSGTGELFF
TRBJ2-7	-	-	TRBV20-1	TGCAGTGCTTACAGGCGATTATCCTACGAGCAGTACTTC	CSAYRRLSYEQYF
TRBJ1-2	-	-	TRBV12-3/TRBV12-4	TGTGCCAGCAGTTTAGGTGGCCCGGGCGACTATGGCTACACCTTC	CASSLGGPGDYGYTF
TRBJ2-5	TRBD2	-	TRBV5-6	TGTGCCAGCAGCTACGTTCCGGGACTAGCGGGGTTTGGAGAGACCCAGTACTTC	CASSYVPGLAGFGETQYF
TRBJ2-4	TRBD1	many	TRBV5-1	TGCGCCAGCAGCTTGAGTTCGACAGGGGTTCGGATTCAGTACTTC	CASSLSSTGVRIQYF
TRBJ2-7	TRBD1	-	TRBV29-1	TGCAGCGTCGCGGACAGGGGGACCTACGAGCAGTACTTC	CSVADRGTYEQYF
TRBJ1-1	-	few	TRBV6-5	TGTGCCAGCACACAAGGAGGACGTGAAGCTTTCTTT	CASTQGGREAFF
TRBJ2-1	-	many	TRBV5-6	TGTGCCAGCAGCTTGTATCCGGAAGATGAGCAGTTCTTC	CASSLYPEDEQFF
TRBJ2-3	-	-	TRBV20-1	TGCAGTGCGAGACTAGTTATGACGACAGATACGCAGTATTTT	CSARLVMTTDTQYF
TRBJ2-7	TRBD1	many	TRBV4-2	TGTGCCAGCAGCCAAGATCCGGGACAGGTCTACGAGCAGTACTTC	CASSQDPGQVYEQYF
TRBJ2-3	-	many	TRBV5-1	TGCGCCAGCAGCTTCAGGGCTTTCGTCGGCACAGATACGCAGTATTTT	CASSFRAFVGTDTQYF
TRBJ1-2	-	-	TRBV12-3/TRBV12-4	TGTGCCAGTACGGGGTTTAGTGATGGCTACACCTTC	CASTGFSDGYTF
TRBJ2-6	-	many	TRBV5-1	TGCGCCAGCAGCTTGTTGGGAGCTATTGGGGCCAACGTCCTGACTTTC	CASSLLGAIGANVLTF